One and the same sample provided the 28 T cell receptor beta chains below, sequenced in a study of shared clonotypes between healthy human individuals. Profiling relied on immunoSEQ multiplex PCR, and the TCRdb table lists in-frame clones only, not all of them. The repertoire consists of about a million clones, with approximately 80% occurring once and the leading ten covering about 0.94%. Source material: memory CD4+ T cells from PBMCs. Subset meaning: CD45RA-negative fraction. These receptors were taken from a man between 18 and 35 years old in good health. Some clones in this sample may be carry-over from other donors' samples.

The chain employs TRBV7-8 and TRBJ1-2, with no clear D. There are 13 residues in the CDR3. The V end lost 1 base, the J end lost 4 bases, and 7 bases lay between the germline ends. Germline values: CDR1 SGHVS, CDR2 FQNEAQ. CDR3 DNA: TGTGCCAGCAGCTTAGGCCTGGGCTATGGCTACACCTTC. Encoded protein: CASSLGLGYGYTF. Variable domain in full (rest from reference TRBV7-8 and TRBJ1-2): GAGVSQSPRYKVAKRGQDVALRCDPISGHVSLFWYQQALGQGPEFLTYFQNEAQLDKSGLPSDRFFAERPEGSVSTLKIQRTQQEDSAVYLCASSLGLGYGYTFGSGTRLTVV.

The V and J genes are TRBV6-1 and TRBJ1-2, with D possibly matching TRBD1 (6 bases). Between the trimmed V and J ends, which lost 2 bases and 5 bases, there was a span of 18 bases. CDR1 is MNHNS and CDR2 is SASEGT in the germline V gene. The CDR3 has 16 residues. The CDR3 reads CASSETPQGWWYGYTF. Written as DNA, the CDR3 is TGTGCCAGCAGTGAAACTCCACAGGGCTGGTGGTATGGCTACACCTTC.

The genes are TRBV5-4 and TRBJ2-3; D may correspond to TRBD1 or TRBD2 (5 bases each). Germline values: CDR1 SGHNT, CDR2 YYREEE (reference sequence). Trimming shortened V by 0 bases and J by 11 bases, and 22 bases separated the two germline ends. The CDR3 runs 16 residues. The DNA of the CDR3 is TGTGCCAGCAGCTTGGCGGTCTCCGGGGCGGCACGAGAGCAGTATTTT. Protein sequence: CASSLAVSGAAREQYF.

The genes are TRBV6-1 and TRBJ2-1; D gene ambiguous. Trimming cost V 6 bases and J 10 bases, with 13 bases left between them. Germline lookup yields CDR1 MNHNS and CDR2 SASEGT. The CDR3 runs 12 residues. The DNA of the CDR3 is TGTGCCAGCAGGCCCTCGGGCAGCGAGCAGTTCTTC. Residues: CASRPSGSEQFF.

This clone turned up a few times. This sample includes further DNA sequences coding for the same CDR3. J is TRBJ2-1 and V is TRBV28; D might be TRBD1 or TRBD2, each matching 5 bases. This CDR3 has 15 residues. The germline CDR1 and CDR2 sequences are MDHEN and SYDVKM. Trimming removed 4 bases from V and 4 bases from J, with 14 bases in between. CDR3 DNA sequence: TGTGCCAGCAGTTCGGGGCTGGGGACGTACAATGAGCAGTTCTTC. Amino acids: CASSSGLGTYNEQFF. The full variable domain, in which reference TRBV28 and TRBJ2-1 provide the parts outside the CDR3, is DVKVTQSSRYLVKRTGEKVFLECVQDMDHENMFWYRQDPGLGLRLIYFSYDVKMKEKGDIPEGYSVSREKKERFSLILESASTNQTSMYLCASSSGLGTYNEQFFGPGTRLTVL.

Of note for this clone: Other DNA sequences of this sample code for an identical CDR3. This chain connects TRBV27 to TRBJ1-2, with D possibly being TRBD1 (5 bases). The CDR3 has 13 residues. Trimming pared 3 bases from V and 4 bases from J, leaving 9 bases between. In germline, CDR1 is MNHEY, CDR2 SMNVEV (reference sequence). CDR3 amino acids: CASSFRGRYGYTF. DNA for the CDR3: TGTGCCAGCAGTTTTAGGGGTCGCTATGGCTACACCTTC.

As to this clone: A much more abundant neighbour one base away suggests this may be a read error. Other nucleotide sequences in the sample specify the same CDR3. The V gene is TRBV27, the J gene TRBJ1-5; D remains ambiguous. The CDR3 has 13 amino acids. Looked up from germline, CDR1 is MNHEY and CDR2 is SMNVEV (reference sequence). The CDR3 protein is CASTGNSNQPQHF. CDR3 DNA: TGTGCCAGCACCGGAAATAGCAATCAGCCCCAACATTTT.

The chain employs TRBV2 and TRBJ2-7, with a tentative D call TRBD2 (6 bases). V shed 7 bases and J shed 0 bases, with 13 bases lying between them. The V gene's germline CDR1 is SNHLY and CDR2 FYNNEI. This CDR3 has 14 amino acids. The CDR3 sequence: CASKTGEVSYEQYF. The CDR3 bases are TGTGCCAGCAAGACGGGAGAGGTCTCCTACGAGCAGTACTTC.

This clone has more than one count but fewer than ten. The chain is built from TRBV27 and TRBJ1-5; TRBD1 is a possible D gene (6 bases). CDR3 length: 15 residues. Trimming stripped 6 bases from V and 3 bases from J, with 15 bases between. The germline gives CDR1 MNHEY, CDR2 SMNVEV (reference sequence). DNA for the CDR3: TGTGCCAGCAGCCTGGGCTGGACAGCCAATCAGCCCCAGCATTTT. This gives the protein CASSLGWTANQPQHF.

This clone was seen a few times. The genes are TRBV6-5 and TRBJ2-5; D is uncertain. CDR3 size: 13 residues. Trimming shortened V by 6 bases and J by 3 bases, and 11 bases separated the two germline ends. The V gene's germline CDR1 is MNHEY and CDR2 SVGAGI. The CDR3 is CASSMTLKETQYF. CDR3 DNA sequence: TGTGCCAGCAGCATGACCCTTAAAGAGACCCAGTACTTC.

The V and J genes are TRBV6-1 and TRBJ2-7; 9 nucleotides agree with TRBD1. V gave up 7 bases and J gave up 7 bases; unmatched junction bases: 8. CDR1 is MNHNS and CDR2 is SASEGT in the germline V gene. CDR3 length equals 13 residues. CDR3 protein: CASNGGQGGEQYF. For the CDR3, the DNA is TGTGCCAGCAACGGGGGACAGGGAGGAGAGCAGTACTTC.

This clone was seen a few times. This sequence joins TRBV29-1 and TRBJ1-1; D gene ambiguous. CDR3 length: 11 amino acids. V lost 7 bases, J lost 5 bases, and 11 bases lay in between. Germline V CDR1 and CDR2: SQVTM, ANQGSEA. The CDR3 DNA reads TGCAGCGCACTTGCAGGAACTGAAGCTTTCTTT. Protein: CSALAGTEAFF.

The gene calls are TRBV6-5 and TRBJ2-6, with TRBD2 as a possible D gene (6 bases). Germline-derived CDR1 and CDR2 are MNHEY and SVGAGI. V was trimmed by 10 bases and J by 2 bases, leaving 15 bases between them. The CDR3 has 15 residues. The CDR3 bases are TGTGCCACTAAGCGGACGGGGGCTGGGGCCAACGTCCTGACTTTC. Protein product: CATKRTGAGANVLTF.

V and J are TRBV5-6 and TRBJ2-5; either TRBD1 or TRBD2 may fit D (5 bases each). This CDR3 has 14 amino acids. CDR1 is SGHDT, CDR2 YYEEEE, per germline. Trimming shortened V by 1 base and J by 5 bases, and 12 bases separated the two germline ends. The CDR3 DNA follows: TGTGCCAGCAGCTTGCTAAGGGACGAGGAGACCCAGTACTTC. It translates to CASSLLRDEETQYF.

This clone was detected only a few times. This chain connects TRBV11-2 to TRBJ2-7; D remains unclear. Trimming took off 7 bases at V and 6 bases at J, with 10 bases between the two ends. Germline CDR1 and CDR2: SGHAT and FQNNGV. This CDR3 spans 11 amino acids. CDR3 nucleotides: TGTGCCAGCACCTGGACGGGCGAGCAGTACTTC. Translating gives CASTWTGEQYF.

The chain uses TRBV2 and TRBJ2-7; D ambiguous. CDR3 size: 11 residues. V was trimmed by 6 bases and J by 1 base, leaving 4 bases between them. Germline-derived CDR1 and CDR2 are SNHLY and FYNNEI. The CDR3: CASRVSYEQYF. CDR3 nucleotides: TGTGCCAGCAGGGTATCCTACGAGCAGTACTTC.

There are many counts of this clone. The chain is built from TRBV27 and TRBJ2-5, with D perhaps matching TRBD2 (5 bases). The germline CDR1 and CDR2 sequences are MNHEY and SMNVEV (reference sequence). This CDR3 is 17 amino acids long. V was trimmed by 4 bases and J by 0 bases, leaving 18 bases between them. The CDR3: CASSSATLGWYQETQYF. The CDR3 DNA reads TGTGCCAGCAGTTCTGCGACACTAGGATGGTACCAAGAGACCCAGTACTTC.

This clone was counted once. V usage is TRBV11-1 and J usage is TRBJ2-7, with D possibly being TRBD1 or TRBD2 (5 bases each). This CDR3 comprises 15 residues. Deletions cut 1 base from V and 1 base from J, with 11 bases between. Germline CDR1 SGHAT, CDR2 FQDESV (reference sequence). CDR3 region: CASSLGAGRSYEQYF. The CDR3, as DNA: TGTGCCAGCAGCTTAGGGGCAGGGAGATCCTACGAGCAGTACTTC.

This chain connects TRBV15 to TRBJ2-3, with D maybe TRBD1 (5 bases). The V and J ends lost 2 bases and 3 bases respectively, with 30 bases between them. The germline V gene has CDR1 LNHNV and CDR2 YYDKDF (reference sequence). The CDR3 has 21 residues. CDR3 region: CATSRLVKALGLVGKTDTQYF. CDR3 in DNA: TGTGCCACCAGCAGACTGGTTAAGGCTTTGGGGCTAGTGGGAAAGACAGATACGCAGTATTTT.

In this sample, this clone turned up once. The V gene is TRBV7-9, the J gene TRBJ1-1, with D perhaps matching TRBD1 (6 bases). Germline assignment: CDR1 SEHNR and CDR2 FQNEAQ (reference sequence). V dropped 0 bases and J dropped 4 bases, with 9 bases sitting between them. The CDR3 is made up of 14 amino acids. The CDR3 loop reads CASSLAGGVTEAFF. The CDR3 DNA follows: TGTGCCAGCAGCTTAGCAGGGGGTGTCACTGAAGCTTTCTTT.

This chain connects TRBV29-1 to TRBJ2-5; D call uncertain. The CDR3 is made up of 14 amino acids. V lost 0 bases and J 5 bases, leaving 13 bases between the germline ends. The germline CDR1 and CDR2 sequences are SQVTM and ANQGSEA. CDR3 loop: CSVEDRMGRETQYF. Here the CDR3 DNA reads TGCAGCGTTGAAGATAGGATGGGAAGGGAGACCCAGTACTTC.

J is TRBJ2-5 and V is TRBV6-5; TRBD1 matches at 8 bases. The V gene's germline CDR1 is MNHEY and CDR2 SVGAGI. V gave up 4 bases and J gave up 5 bases; unmatched junction bases: 12. This CDR3 has 16 amino acids. In DNA form, the CDR3 reads TGTGCCAGCAGTTTCAGGCGGACAGGGAAGGGGGAGACCCAGTACTTC. Its protein is CASSFRRTGKGETQYF.

Details on this clone: One end of the junction does not line up with germline, which may come from a read error. The chain carries TRBV7-8 and TRBJ2-7, with D possibly matching TRBD1 (6 bases). Germline lookup yields CDR1 SGHVS and CDR2 FQNEAQ. This CDR3 spans 12 amino acids. The CDR3 coding sequence is TGTGCCAGCAGCGTGGACAGTCTCGAGAAGTACTTC. Amino acid sequence: CASSVDSLEKYF.

The chain recombines TRBV7-3 with TRBJ2-1; 7 nucleotides match TRBD2. Germline trimming cut 4 bases from V and 3 bases from J; bases unmatched to any gene: 15. Germline V gives CDR1 SGHTA, CDR2 FQGTGA. There are 18 residues in the CDR3. The CDR3 sequence is CASSSITQGREGYNEQFF. For the CDR3, the DNA is TGTGCCAGCAGCTCGATTACCCAGGGAAGGGAGGGCTACAATGAGCAGTTCTTC.

The CDR3 nucleotides are TGCGCCAGCAGCCAAGATCGGCGGACTAGCGGGAAGGGGGAGCAGTACTTC. Translation: CASSQDRRTSGKGEQYF. The chain carries TRBV4-3 and TRBJ2-7, with 12 nucleotides matching TRBD2. The CDR3 has 17 amino acids. J lost 7 bases, V lost 0 bases, and 10 bases had no gene match. Germline V gene lookup returns CDR1 LGHNA and CDR2 YSLEER.

This chain connects TRBV7-3 to TRBJ1-1, with D uncertain. Trimming removed 1 base at V and 1 base at J, with 7 bases between. The CDR3 has 14 amino acids. CDR1 and CDR2 (germline): SGHTA, FQGTGA. CDR3 sequence reads: CASSLRPGNTEAFF. The CDR3 region has the DNA TGTGCCAGCAGCTTAAGGCCCGGGAACACTGAAGCTTTCTTT.

V and J are TRBV7-1 and TRBJ2-5; D remains ambiguous. TRBV7-1 is an open reading frame whose function is uncertain. The V end lost 2 bases, the J end lost 4 bases, and 8 bases lay between the germline ends. The CDR3 runs to 13 residues. The CDR3 DNA follows: TGTGCCAGCAGCTCAAGCCCTTCAGAGACCCAGTACTTC. This encodes CASSSSPSETQYF.

J is TRBJ2-3 and V is TRBV5-6, with D hard to call. V was pared by 0 bases and J by 2 bases, with 16 bases between. The CDR3 sequence is 17 residues long. Germline V gene sequence: CDR1 SGHDT, CDR2 YYEEEE. CDR3 sequence (DNA): TGTGCCAGCAGCTTGGCGGCTACCACACCCTCCACAGATACGCAGTATTTT. It is translated as CASSLAATTPSTDTQYF.